This T cell receptor (beta chain) was sequenced in a study of cytomegalovirus exposure and HLA in healthy donors. The PCR contained 60 Vbeta and 13 Jbeta primers. Here immunoSEQ multiplex PCR was the method, and the copy in TCRdb shows in-frame clones only, minus some. The table lists roughly 160,000 clones, approximately 71% of them singletons. CDR1 is SNHLY and CDR2 is FYNNEI in the germline V gene. The CDR3 runs to 15 residues. The V segment lost 0 bases and the J segment 6 bases; nucleotides outside the gene matches: 4. The receptor was isolated from a girl aged 5-17 years in good health and CMV-seronegative. The chain carries TRBV2 and TRBJ2-7; 11 nucleotides agree with TRBD2. Sequenced: PBMCs. The CDR3 sequence is CASSEALAGDAEQYF. The CDR3 bases are TGTGCCAGCAGTGAAGCACTAGCGGGGGATGCCGAGCAGTACTTC.